The 30 T cell receptor beta chains in this list originate from one sample, sequenced in a study of T cell responses to AZD1222 COVID-19 vaccine. Only in-frame clones appear in the TCRdb table, and some are missing; sequencing was by immunoSEQ multiplex PCR. Seen here are about 78,000 clones, roughly nine tenths observed once, and the top ten hold 3.3%. Sample: peripheral blood, taken 28 days after the second AZD1222 dose. The origin of the receptors is an adult who received the AZD1222 COVID-19 vaccine.

The V call is TRBV7-8, the J call TRBJ1-5; D gene ambiguous. Trimming removed 4 bases at V and 3 bases at J, with 10 bases between. Germline V lookup: CDR1 SGHVS, CDR2 FQNEAQ. The CDR3 runs to 14 residues. CDR3 coding DNA: TGTGCCAGCAGCTGGGAGACGTTCAATCAGCCCCAGCATTTT. It encodes CASSWETFNQPQHF.

The count of this clone is one. CDR3 in amino acids: CASSYRDSEAFF. The CDR3 DNA reads TGTGCCAGCAGTTACCGCGACAGTGAAGCTTTCTTT. J is TRBJ1-1 and V is TRBV6-5, with D possibly being TRBD1 (5 bases). There are 12 residues in the CDR3. Between the trimmed V and J ends, which lost 2 bases and 7 bases, there was a span of 8 bases. Germline loops: CDR1 MNHEY, CDR2 SVGAGI.

The chain couples TRBV10-3 to TRBJ2-3; D unresolved. Germline CDR1 and CDR2: ENHRY and SYGVKD. Trimming shortened V by 7 bases and J by 0 bases, and 8 bases separated the two germline ends. The CDR3 loop spans 13 amino acids. CDR3 amino acids: CAITTTSTDTQYF. In DNA form, the CDR3 reads TGTGCCATCACCACGACTAGCACAGATACGCAGTATTTT.

Details on this clone: One junction end does not reproduce the germline sequence, and a read error may be involved. The J gene is TRBJ2-7, the V gene TRBV11-3; possible D gene TRBD2, 5 bases. Germline CDR1 is SGHNT and CDR2 is YENEEA. This CDR3 has 12 residues. CDR3 protein: CASSLDYYEQYF. CDR3 coding DNA: TGTGCCAGCAGCCTAGACTACTACGAGCAGTACTTC. Complete variable domain (other parts from reference TRBV11-3 and TRBJ2-7): EAGVVQSPRYKIIEKKQPVAFWCNPISGHNTLYWYLQNLGQGPELLIRYENEEAVDDSQLPKDRFSAERLKGVDSTLKIQPAELGDSAVYLCASSLDYYEQYFGPGTRLTVT.

The rearrangement joins TRBV12-3 or TRBV12-4 to TRBJ2-7; a possible D gene is TRBD2 (6 bases). The CDR3 consists of 13 residues. Trimming pared 7 bases from V and 2 bases from J, leaving 12 bases between. The CDR3 DNA reads as TGTGCCAGCAACGGGGGAGTAACCTACGAGCAGTACTTC. Residues: CASNGGVTYEQYF.

The V call is TRBV12-3 or TRBV12-4, the J call TRBJ1-1, with D possibly being TRBD1 (6 bases). V was shortened by 8 bases and J by 4 bases, with 14 bases between the two germline ends. The CDR3 has 13 amino acids. This CDR3 reads CASARQGFTEAFF. The CDR3 DNA reads TGTGCCAGCGCCCGGCAGGGGTTCACTGAAGCTTTCTTT.

The rearrangement links TRBV5-1 to TRBJ2-5; 13 bases agree with TRBD2. Germline lookup yields CDR1 SGHRS and CDR2 YFSETQ. V shed 4 bases, J shed 5 bases, and the junction held 8 bases outside the gene matches. The CDR3 spans 16 residues. CDR3 in amino acids: CASSAGLAGVDETQYF. Here the CDR3 DNA reads TGCGCCAGCAGCGCAGGACTAGCGGGAGTCGATGAGACCCAGTACTTC.

The J gene is TRBJ1-1, the V gene TRBV5-1; no definite D call. This CDR3 region has 14 residues. Germline CDR1 SGHRS, CDR2 YFSETQ. V shed 2 bases and J shed 1 base, with 9 bases lying between them. The chain's CDR3 is CASSLSVRNTEAFF. The CDR3 nucleotides are TGCGCCAGCAGCTTAAGTGTGCGGAACACTGAAGCTTTCTTT.

The chain recombines TRBV6-5 with TRBJ2-1; TRBD1 aligns across 7 bases. The CDR3 has 13 residues. With 6 bases clipped from V and 8 bases from J, the junction kept 7 bases outside the gene matches. Germline CDR1 is MNHEY and CDR2 is SVGAGI. The CDR3 is CASRGTDRDEQFF. CDR3 DNA: TGTGCCAGCAGGGGAACTGACAGGGATGAGCAGTTCTTC.

This chain joins TRBV5-4 and TRBJ1-1, with D unresolved. In germline, CDR1 is SGHNT, CDR2 YYREEE (reference sequence). CDR3 length: 13 residues. The ends were cut back, 6 bases at V and 3 bases at J, with 12 bases in the middle. The DNA of the CDR3 is TGTGCCAGCACCCCACGGGGAGACACTGAAGCTTTCTTT. As protein: CASTPRGDTEAFF.

The chain recombines TRBV2 with TRBJ2-3, with TRBD1 identical over 8 bases. The CDR3 sequence is 14 residues long. The junction had 4 bases not matched to a gene; V was cut back by 7 bases and J by 1 base. Germline assignment: CDR1 SNHLY and CDR2 FYNNEI. The CDR3 region has the DNA TGTGCCAGCAAAGAGACAGGGGGCACAGATACGCAGTATTTT. It yields the protein CASKETGGTDTQYF.

The J gene is TRBJ2-7, the V gene TRBV25-1; the D gene is possibly TRBD1 (6 bases). The CDR3 spans 14 residues. Trimming removed 4 bases at V and 2 bases at J, with 12 bases between. Germline lookup yields CDR1 MGHDK and CDR2 SYGVNS. The CDR3 DNA reads as TGTGCCAGCAGTGCATTACAGGGAACCTACGAGCAGTACTTC. As protein: CASSALQGTYEQYF.

The chain couples TRBV6-5 to TRBJ2-1, with D tentatively TRBD1 or TRBD2 (5 bases each). This CDR3 contains 14 residues. Germline V gives CDR1 MNHEY, CDR2 SVGAGI. V lost 5 bases to trimming and J lost 6 bases, with 14 bases between them. The CDR3 loop is CASSPLGPLNEQFF. The CDR3 DNA reads as TGTGCCAGCAGTCCCTTGGGACCCCTCAATGAGCAGTTCTTC.

The CDR3 loop reads CASSISTGQGSVQYF. DNA for the CDR3: TGTGCCAGTAGTATATCGACGGGACAGGGGTCTGTGCAGTACTTC. The chain combines TRBV19 with TRBJ2-7; 10 bases agree with TRBD1. This CDR3 has 15 amino acids. CDR1 is LNHDA, CDR2 SQIVND, per germline (reference sequence). J gave up 9 bases and V 2 bases, and 10 bases lay outside the gene matches.

Concerning this clone: Different DNA sequences within this sample yield the same CDR3. This rearrangement joins TRBV10-3 to TRBJ1-1; no reliable D call. The length of the CDR3 is 14 residues. The V gene lost 0 bases and the J gene lost 2 bases, with 7 bases spanning the gap. From germline, CDR1 is ENHRY and CDR2 SYGVKD. CDR3 sequence: CAISESPGNTEAFF. The CDR3 nucleotides are TGTGCCATCAGTGAGTCGCCGGGAAACACTGAAGCTTTCTTT.

The chain carries TRBV19 and TRBJ1-2; 7 nucleotides line up with TRBD1. The CDR3 extends over 17 amino acids. Trimming cost V 6 bases and J 0 bases; bases outside gene matches: 13. The germline CDR1 and CDR2 sequences are LNHDA and SQIVND (reference sequence). The CDR3 sequence: CASRSKGRGEANYGYTF. DNA of the CDR3: TGTGCCAGTAGGTCGAAGGGCAGGGGGGAAGCTAACTATGGCTACACCTTC.

The chain carries TRBV4-3 and TRBJ2-1; the D gene is possibly TRBD2 (5 bases). V was shortened by 0 bases and J by 4 bases, with 16 bases between the two germline ends. Germline lookup yields CDR1 LGHNA and CDR2 YSLEER. This CDR3 has 17 residues. Here the CDR3 DNA reads TGCGCCAGCAGCCAAGACGCTGTAGTGGGAGTATACAATGAGCAGTTCTTC. It codes for CASSQDAVVGVYNEQFF.

The rearrangement uses TRBV7-2 and TRBJ1-1, with D perhaps matching TRBD1 (5 bases). V lost 1 base and J lost 2, with 8 bases in between. From germline, CDR1 is SGHTA and CDR2 FQGNSA. This CDR3 has 14 residues. This CDR3 is CASSLGRANTEAFF. DNA for the CDR3: TGTGCCAGCAGCTTAGGCAGGGCTAACACTGAAGCTTTCTTT. The full variable domain, rest sourced from reference TRBV7-2 and TRBJ1-1, is GAGVSQSPSNKVTEKGKDVELRCDPISGHTALYWYRQSLGQGLEFLIYFQGNSAPDKSGLPSDRFSAERTGGSVSTLTIQRTQQEDSAVYLCASSLGRANTEAFFGQGTRLTVV.

J is TRBJ1-2 and V is TRBV6-1; perhaps TRBD1 as D (6 bases). The CDR3 consists of 14 residues. V lost 3 bases and J lost 8, with 16 bases in between. Per germline, CDR1 MNHNS and CDR2 SASEGT. CDR3 loop: CASSDNLGAKGYTF. CDR3 DNA sequence: TGTGCCAGCAGTGATAATCTGGGGGCGAAGGGCTACACCTTC.

The CDR3: CASSPSEGGYTF. CDR3 bases: TGTGCCAGCAGCCCTTCGGAGGGTGGCTACACCTTC. The chain uses TRBV3-1 (or the pseudogene TRBV3-2) and TRBJ1-2, with D unresolved. The V end was cut by 4 bases, the J end by 7 bases, with 10 bases between. Germline values: CDR1 LGHDT, CDR2 YNNKEL (reference sequence). The CDR3 loop spans 12 amino acids.

This rearrangement joins TRBV12-2 to TRBJ1-4; the table names TRBD1, a call not compared with the DNA. TRBV12-2 is a pseudogene segment. The length of the CDR3 is 18 residues. As DNA, the CDR3 is TGTGCAAGTCGCTTAGTATCACCAGGGGATGTCGTATATGAAAAACTGTTTTTT. Amino acids: CASRLVSPGDVVYEKLFF.

The rearrangement uses TRBV7-2 and TRBJ1-5; D is unresolved. With 5 bases removed from V and 4 bases from J, the gap between germline ends came to 9 bases. The CDR3 extends over 13 amino acids. CDR1 is SGHTA and CDR2 is FQGNSA in the germline V gene. The CDR3 coding sequence is TGTGCCAGCAGCCCACAGAGGAATCAGCCCCAGCATTTT. Amino acids: CASSPQRNQPQHF.

This clone occurred once. The V and J genes are TRBV2 and TRBJ2-7; 9 nucleotides align to TRBD1. CDR1 is SNHLY and CDR2 is FYNNEI in the germline V gene. This CDR3 has 14 amino acids. Trimming took 6 bases from V and 5 from J; bases not matched to a gene: 8. DNA of the CDR3: TGTGCCAGCAGGGTTCGGGACAGGGTCAACGAGCAGTACTTC. Its translation: CASRVRDRVNEQYF.

The chain links TRBV7-2 to TRBJ2-5; D gene uncertain. The CDR3 loop spans 14 amino acids. Germline V lookup: CDR1 SGHTA, CDR2 FQGNSA. The V gene lost 1 base and the J gene lost 0 bases, with 6 bases spanning the gap. The CDR3 DNA reads TGTGCCAGCAGCTTAGAACAGTACCAAGAGACCCAGTACTTC. Translating it yields CASSLEQYQETQYF.

The rearrangement uses TRBV27 and TRBJ2-1, with D possibly being TRBD1 (6 bases). This CDR3 has 15 residues. The germline gives CDR1 MNHEY, CDR2 SMNVEV (reference sequence). V dropped 5 bases and J dropped 4 bases, with 15 bases sitting between them. The CDR3 coding sequence is TGTGCCAGCAGTCTCCGGGACCAGGGGTACAATGAGCAGTTCTTC. It specifies CASSLRDQGYNEQFF.

The rearrangement links TRBV2 to TRBJ2-7, with D unclear. Germline V lookup: CDR1 SNHLY, CDR2 FYNNEI. The CDR3 sequence is 15 residues long. The V end was cut by 1 base, the J end by 4 bases, with 14 bases between. CDR3 nucleotide sequence: TGTGCCAGCAGTGAAGAGGCGGCTAGTTCGTACGAGCAGTACTTC. It codes for CASSEEAASSYEQYF. The full variable domain, rest sourced from reference TRBV2 and TRBJ2-7, is EPEVTQTPSHQVTQMGQEVILRCVPISNHLYFYWYRQILGQKVEFLVSFYNNEISEKSEIFDDQFSVERPDGSNFTLKIRSTKLEDSAMYFCASSEEAASSYEQYFGPGTRLTVT.

V and J are TRBV9 and TRBJ2-3; D is possibly TRBD1 (6 bases). The germline CDR1 and CDR2 sequences are SGDLS and YYNGEE. Trimming left V 2 bases short and J 6 bases short, with 16 bases between. This CDR3 is 15 amino acids long. For the CDR3, the DNA is TGTGCCAGCAGCGTCTCGACAGGTACTACTGATACGCAGTATTTT. It encodes CASSVSTGTTDTQYF. Full variable domain (outside the CDR3, taken from reference TRBV9 and TRBJ2-3): DSGVTQTPKHLITATGQRVTLRCSPRSGDLSVYWYQQSLDQGLQFLIQYYNGEERAKGNILERFSAQQFPDLHSELNLSSLELGDSALYFCASSVSTGTTDTQYFGPGTRLTVL.

The chain combines TRBV30 with TRBJ2-7, with D uncertain. The CDR3 contains 11 residues. Germline V gives CDR1 GTSNPN, CDR2 SVGIG (reference sequence). Trimming cost V 0 bases and J 3 bases, with 3 bases left between them. CDR3 in DNA: TGTGCCTGGAGTGTATACTACGAGCAGTACTTC. It codes for CAWSVYYEQYF.

V is TRBV5-4 and J is TRBJ1-1; 11 bases agree with TRBD1. The CDR3 has 17 residues. Germline CDR1 and CDR2: SGHNT and YYREEE (reference sequence). V lost 0 bases and J lost 4; bases outside the gene matches: 8. CDR3 amino acids: CASSLVGQGARGTEAFF. CDR3 bases: TGTGCCAGCAGCTTGGTTGGACAGGGGGCTCGTGGCACTGAAGCTTTCTTT. Full variable domain (missing parts from reference TRBV5-4 and TRBJ1-1): ETGVTQSPTHLIKTRGQQVTLRCSSQSGHNTVSWYQQALGQGPQFIFQYYREEENGRGNFPPRFSGLQFPNYSSELNVNALELDDSALYLCASSLVGQGARGTEAFFGQGTRLTVV.

The chain joins TRBV5-1 to TRBJ2-3; TRBD2 agrees at 9 bases. There are 15 residues in the CDR3. V lost 7 bases to trimming and J lost 10 bases; unmatched junction nucleotides: 16. Germline assignment: CDR1 SGHRS and CDR2 YFSETQ. The CDR3 reads CASSTGGLAQSAQYF. The CDR3, as DNA: TGCGCCAGCTCAACCGGGGGACTAGCTCAGTCGGCGCAGTATTTT.